The entry below gives a single TCR beta chain sequence along with its context. No antigen is known for it. The data stem from a study of T cell responses to AZD1222 COVID-19 vaccine. Whole-study results and caveats: Donors were chiefly white British, with a greater number of females, and clonal diversity was perhaps underestimated. Along spike, vaccine-associated CD4 TCRs were found throughout, with dominance at 160-218 and 743-854. Seropositive at baseline were only six AZD1222 recipients.

Trimming took off 0 bases at V and 2 bases at J, with 8 bases between the two ends. This CDR3 region has 15 residues. Looked up from germline, CDR1 is LGHDT and CDR2 is YNNKEL (reference sequence). This table comes from immunoSEQ multiplex PCR, and its TCRdb copy is limited to in-frame clones, with some not included. The sample comprises some 150,000 clones, 85% of which are singletons, and more than 7.5% rests with the top ten. The receptor was isolated from an adult who received the MenACWY meningococcal vaccine as a control. The sequences come from peripheral blood, collected 28 days after the second dose of the MenACWY control vaccine. The rearrangement links TRBV3-1 (or the pseudogene TRBV3-2) to TRBJ1-5; D call uncertain. CDR3 amino acids: CASSQEHTGNQPQHF. DNA of the CDR3: TGTGCCAGCAGCCAAGAACATACCGGCAATCAGCCCCAGCATTTT.